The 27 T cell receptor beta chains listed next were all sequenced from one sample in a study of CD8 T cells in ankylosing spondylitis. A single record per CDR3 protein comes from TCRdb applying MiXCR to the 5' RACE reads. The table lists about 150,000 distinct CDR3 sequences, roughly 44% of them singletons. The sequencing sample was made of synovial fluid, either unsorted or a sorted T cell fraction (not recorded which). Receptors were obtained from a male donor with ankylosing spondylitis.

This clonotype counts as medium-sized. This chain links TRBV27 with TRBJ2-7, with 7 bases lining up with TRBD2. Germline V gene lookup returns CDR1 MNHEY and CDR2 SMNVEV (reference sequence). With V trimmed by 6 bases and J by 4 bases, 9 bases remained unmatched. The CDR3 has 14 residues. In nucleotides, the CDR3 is TGTGCCAGCAGCCCAGGGAGGGTATCGTACGAGCAGTACTTC. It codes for CASSPGRVSYEQYF.

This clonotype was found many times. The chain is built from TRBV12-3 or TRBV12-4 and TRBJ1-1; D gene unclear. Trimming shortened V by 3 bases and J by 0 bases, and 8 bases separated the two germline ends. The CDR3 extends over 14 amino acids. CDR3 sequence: CASSFKYMNTEAFF. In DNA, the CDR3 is TGTGCCAGCAGTTTCAAGTACATGAACACTGAAGCTTTCTTT.

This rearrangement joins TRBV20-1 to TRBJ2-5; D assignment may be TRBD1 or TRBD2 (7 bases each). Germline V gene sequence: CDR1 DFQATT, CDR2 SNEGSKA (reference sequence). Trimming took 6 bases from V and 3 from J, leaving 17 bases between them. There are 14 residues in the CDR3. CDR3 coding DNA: TGCAGTGCAAAAGGGGGGGACAGTAAAGAGACCCAGTACTTC. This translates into CSAKGGDSKETQYF.

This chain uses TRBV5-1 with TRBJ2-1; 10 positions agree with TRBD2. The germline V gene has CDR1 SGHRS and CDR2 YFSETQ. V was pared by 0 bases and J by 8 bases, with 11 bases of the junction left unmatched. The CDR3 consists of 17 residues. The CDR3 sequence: CASSLDQASGRGDEQFF. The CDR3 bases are TGCGCCAGCAGCTTGGATCAAGCTAGCGGGAGAGGGGATGAGCAGTTCTTC.

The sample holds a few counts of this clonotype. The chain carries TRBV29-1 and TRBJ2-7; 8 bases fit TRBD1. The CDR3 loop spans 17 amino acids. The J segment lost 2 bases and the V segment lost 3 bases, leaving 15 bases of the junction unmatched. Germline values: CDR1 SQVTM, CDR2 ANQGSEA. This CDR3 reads CSVEGITPGQETYEQYF. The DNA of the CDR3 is TGCAGCGTTGAGGGGATTACCCCGGGACAGGAGACCTACGAGCAGTACTTC.

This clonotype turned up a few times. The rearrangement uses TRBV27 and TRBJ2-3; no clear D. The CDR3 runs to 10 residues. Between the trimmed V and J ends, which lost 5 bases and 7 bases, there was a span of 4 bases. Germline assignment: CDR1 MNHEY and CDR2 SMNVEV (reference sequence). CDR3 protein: CASSPHTQYF. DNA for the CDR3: TGTGCCAGCAGTCCCCATACGCAGTATTTT.

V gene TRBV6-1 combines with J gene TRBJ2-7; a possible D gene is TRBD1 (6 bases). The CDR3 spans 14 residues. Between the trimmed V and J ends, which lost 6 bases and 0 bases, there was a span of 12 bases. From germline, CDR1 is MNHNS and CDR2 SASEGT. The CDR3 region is CASSEGEPSYEQYF. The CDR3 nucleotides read TGTGCCAGCAGCGAGGGGGAACCCTCCTACGAGCAGTACTTC.

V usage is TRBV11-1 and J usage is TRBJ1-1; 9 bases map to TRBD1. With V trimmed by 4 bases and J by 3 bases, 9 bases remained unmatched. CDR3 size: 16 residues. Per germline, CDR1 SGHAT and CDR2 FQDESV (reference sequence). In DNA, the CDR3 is TGTGCCAGCAGCTATGAGTACAGGGGGCCGGACACTGAAGCTTTCTTT. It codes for CASSYEYRGPDTEAFF.

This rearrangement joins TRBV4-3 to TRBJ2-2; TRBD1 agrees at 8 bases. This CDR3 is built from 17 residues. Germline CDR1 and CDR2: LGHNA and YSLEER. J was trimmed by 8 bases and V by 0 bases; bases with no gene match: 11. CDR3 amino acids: CASSQEYRGSLLGELFF. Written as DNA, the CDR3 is TGCGCCAGCAGCCAAGAGTACAGGGGGTCGTTATTGGGGGAGCTGTTTTTT.

Here the CDR3 reads CASSLYPTGWQETQYF. The DNA for the CDR3 is TGTGCCAGCAGTTTATATCCAACAGGGTGGCAAGAGACCCAGTACTTC. The V and J genes are TRBV12-3 or TRBV12-4 and TRBJ2-5; possibly TRBD1 for D (6 bases). The CDR3 has 16 residues. Trimming took off 2 bases at V and 2 bases at J, with 15 bases between the two ends.

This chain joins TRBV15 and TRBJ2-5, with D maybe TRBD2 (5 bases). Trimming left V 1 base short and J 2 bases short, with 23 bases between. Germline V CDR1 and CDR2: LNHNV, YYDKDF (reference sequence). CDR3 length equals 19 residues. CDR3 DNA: TGTGCCACCAGCAGAGGGAAGTGGCGCCCTGTCCTAGCACAAGAGACCCAGTACTTC. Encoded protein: CATSRGKWRPVLAQETQYF.

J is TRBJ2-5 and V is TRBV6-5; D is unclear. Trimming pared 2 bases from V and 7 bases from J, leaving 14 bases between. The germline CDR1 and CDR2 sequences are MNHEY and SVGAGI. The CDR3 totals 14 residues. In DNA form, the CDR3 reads TGTGCCAGCAGTTACACCATAGGACGTCGGACCCAGTACTTC. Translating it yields CASSYTIGRRTQYF.

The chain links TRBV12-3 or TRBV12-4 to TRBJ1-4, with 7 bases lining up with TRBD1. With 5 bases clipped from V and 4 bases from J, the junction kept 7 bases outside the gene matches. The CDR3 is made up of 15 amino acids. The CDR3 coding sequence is TGTGCCAGCAGTCACTCCGGGACAGATAATGAAAAACTGTTTTTT. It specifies CASSHSGTDNEKLFF.

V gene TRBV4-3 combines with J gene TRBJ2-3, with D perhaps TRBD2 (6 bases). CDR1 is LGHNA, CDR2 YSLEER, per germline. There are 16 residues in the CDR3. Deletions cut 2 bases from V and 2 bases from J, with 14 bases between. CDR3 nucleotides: TGCGCCAGCAGCCAACGCCAGGCGGGATTCACAGATACGCAGTATTTT. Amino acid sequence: CASSQRQAGFTDTQYF.

The CDR3 nucleotides read TGTGCCAGCAGTTACTTTGATTCGAACACTGAAGCTTTCTTT. Translated, it gives CASSYFDSNTEAFF. The chain combines TRBV6-5 with TRBJ1-1; D ambiguous. The CDR3 extends over 14 amino acids. The germline V and J ends were trimmed by 1 base and 1 base, with 7 bases remaining between them. Germline V gives CDR1 MNHEY, CDR2 SVGAGI.

CDR3 sequence (DNA): TGTGCCAGCAGCACCCGGGATCCTCAGGGAGAGCAGTACTTC. The encoded protein is CASSTRDPQGEQYF. The chain has TRBV7-6 and TRBJ2-7, with D perhaps assigned TRBD1 or TRBD2 (5 bases each). Trimming left V 5 bases short and J 7 bases short, with 18 bases between. The germline V gene encodes CDR1 SGHVS and CDR2 FNYEAQ. There are 14 residues in the CDR3.

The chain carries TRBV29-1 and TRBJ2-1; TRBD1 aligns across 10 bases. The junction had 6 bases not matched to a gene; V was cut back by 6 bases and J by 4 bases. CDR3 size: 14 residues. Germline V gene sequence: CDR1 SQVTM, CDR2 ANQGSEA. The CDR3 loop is CSVTGTGEYNEQFF. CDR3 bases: TGCAGCGTGACCGGGACAGGGGAATACAATGAGCAGTTCTTC.

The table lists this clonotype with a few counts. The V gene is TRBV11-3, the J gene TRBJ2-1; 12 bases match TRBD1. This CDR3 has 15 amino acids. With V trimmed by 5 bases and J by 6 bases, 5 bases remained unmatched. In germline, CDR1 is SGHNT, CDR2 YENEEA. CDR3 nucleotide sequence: TGTGCCAGCAGCATCCGGGACAGGGGGCCCAATGAGCAGTTCTTC. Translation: CASSIRDRGPNEQFF.

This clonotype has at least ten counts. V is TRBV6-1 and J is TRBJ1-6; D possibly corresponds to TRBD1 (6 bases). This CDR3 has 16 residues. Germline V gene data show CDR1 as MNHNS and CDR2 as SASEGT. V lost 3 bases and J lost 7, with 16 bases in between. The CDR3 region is CASSDDFGQLNSPLHF. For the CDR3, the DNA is TGTGCCAGCAGTGATGATTTCGGACAGCTAAATTCACCCCTCCACTTT.

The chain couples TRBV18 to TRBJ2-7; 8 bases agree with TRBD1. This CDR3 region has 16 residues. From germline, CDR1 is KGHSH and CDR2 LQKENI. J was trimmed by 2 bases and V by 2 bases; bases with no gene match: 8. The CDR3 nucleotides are TGTGCCAGCTCACCATGGCGACAGGGGCCCCCCTACGAGCAGTACTTC. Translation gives CASSPWRQGPPYEQYF.

In DNA, the CDR3 is TGTGCCAGCAGTTACCGTCGTAGGGGGAACGCTTACGAGCAGTACTTC. This gives the protein CASSYRRRGNAYEQYF. The chain recombines TRBV6-5 with TRBJ2-7; possible D gene TRBD1, 6 bases. The CDR3 is 16 residues long. With 2 bases removed from V and 4 bases from J, the gap between germline ends came to 18 bases. Germline V gene sequence: CDR1 MNHEY, CDR2 SVGAGI.

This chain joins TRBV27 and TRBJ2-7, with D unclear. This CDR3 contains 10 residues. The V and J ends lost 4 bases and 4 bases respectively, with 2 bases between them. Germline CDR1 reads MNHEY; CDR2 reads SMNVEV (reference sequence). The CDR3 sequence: CASSWYEQYF. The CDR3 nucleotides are TGTGCCAGCAGTTGGTACGAGCAGTACTTC.

The CDR3 region is CASSLAEGGANLRNEQFF. The CDR3 DNA is TGTGCCAGCAGCTTAGCGGAAGGTGGAGCAAATCTAAGAAATGAGCAGTTCTTC. The chain joins TRBV11-1 to TRBJ2-1; D gene unclear. The V end was cut by 0 bases, the J end by 7 bases, with 22 bases between. The CDR3 is made up of 18 amino acids. Germline CDR1 is SGHAT and CDR2 is FQDESV (reference sequence).

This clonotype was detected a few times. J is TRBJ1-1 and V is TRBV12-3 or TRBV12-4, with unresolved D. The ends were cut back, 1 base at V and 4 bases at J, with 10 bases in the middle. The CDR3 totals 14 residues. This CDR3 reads CASSLDTLLTEAFF. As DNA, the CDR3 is TGTGCCAGCAGTTTAGACACTCTCCTCACTGAAGCTTTCTTT.

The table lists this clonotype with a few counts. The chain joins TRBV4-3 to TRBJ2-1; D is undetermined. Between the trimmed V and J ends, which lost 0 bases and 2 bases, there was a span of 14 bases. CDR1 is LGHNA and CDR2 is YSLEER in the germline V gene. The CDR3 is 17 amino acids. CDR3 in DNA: TGCGCCAGCAGCCAAGAGAAAGGCCCTAACCCCTACAATGAGCAGTTCTTC. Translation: CASSQEKGPNPYNEQFF.

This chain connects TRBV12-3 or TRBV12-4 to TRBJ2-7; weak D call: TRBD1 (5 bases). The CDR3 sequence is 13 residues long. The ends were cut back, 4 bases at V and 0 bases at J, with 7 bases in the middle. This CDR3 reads CASSWGGSYEQYF. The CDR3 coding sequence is TGTGCCAGCAGTTGGGGCGGCTCCTACGAGCAGTACTTC.

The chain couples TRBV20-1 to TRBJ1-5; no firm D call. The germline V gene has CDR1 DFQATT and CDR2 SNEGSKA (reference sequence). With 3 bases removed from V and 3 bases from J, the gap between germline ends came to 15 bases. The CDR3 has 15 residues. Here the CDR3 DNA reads TGCAGTGCTAGGGACCTGAGGGTCACCAATCAGCCCCAGCATTTT. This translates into CSARDLRVTNQPQHF.